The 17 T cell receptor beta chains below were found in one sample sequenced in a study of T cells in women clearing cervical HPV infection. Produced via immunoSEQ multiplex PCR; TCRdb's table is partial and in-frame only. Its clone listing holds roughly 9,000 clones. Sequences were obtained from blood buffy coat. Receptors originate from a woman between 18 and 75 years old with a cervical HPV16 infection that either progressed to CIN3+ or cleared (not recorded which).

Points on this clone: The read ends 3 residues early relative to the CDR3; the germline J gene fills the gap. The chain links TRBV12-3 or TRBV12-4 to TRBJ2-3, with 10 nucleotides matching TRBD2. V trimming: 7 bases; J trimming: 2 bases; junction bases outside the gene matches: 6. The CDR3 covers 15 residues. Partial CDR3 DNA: TGTGCCAGCACCATAGCGGGGGGACTCACAGATACG. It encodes CASTIAGGLTDT. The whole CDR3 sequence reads CASTIAGGLTDTQYF.

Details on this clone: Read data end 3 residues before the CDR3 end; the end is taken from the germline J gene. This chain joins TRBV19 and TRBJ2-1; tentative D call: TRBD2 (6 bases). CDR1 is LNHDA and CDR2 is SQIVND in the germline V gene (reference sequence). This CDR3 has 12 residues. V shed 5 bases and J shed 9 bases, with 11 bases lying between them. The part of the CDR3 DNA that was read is TGTGCCAGTAGTGGGGACTTGACTGAG. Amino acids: CASSGDLTE. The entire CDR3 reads CASSGDLTEQFF.

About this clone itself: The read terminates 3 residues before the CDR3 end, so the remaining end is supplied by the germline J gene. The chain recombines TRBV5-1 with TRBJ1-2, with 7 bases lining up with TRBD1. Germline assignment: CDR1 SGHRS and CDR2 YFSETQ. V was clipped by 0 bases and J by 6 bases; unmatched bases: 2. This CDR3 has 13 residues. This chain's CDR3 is CASSLEGGDGYTF. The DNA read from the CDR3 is TGCGCCAGCAGCTTGGAAGGGGGCGATGGC.

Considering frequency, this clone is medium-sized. This CDR3 is CASSPPGQGSDTQYF. The part of the CDR3 DNA that was read is TGTGCCAGCAGCCCCCCGGGACAGGGTTCTGATACG. V is TRBV5-4 and J is TRBJ2-3; TRBD1 agrees at 9 bases. The CDR3 end lies 3 residues beyond the end of the read and is filled in from the germline J gene. V shed 4 bases and J 6 bases; nucleotides not matched to a gene: 9. Germline CDR1 is SGHNT and CDR2 is YYREEE (reference sequence). CDR3 length equals 15 residues.

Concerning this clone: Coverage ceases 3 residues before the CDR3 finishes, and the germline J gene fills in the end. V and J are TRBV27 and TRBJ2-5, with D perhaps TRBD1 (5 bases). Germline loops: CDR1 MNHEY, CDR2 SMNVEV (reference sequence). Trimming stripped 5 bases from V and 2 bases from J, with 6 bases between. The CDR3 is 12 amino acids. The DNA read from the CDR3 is TGTGCCAGCAGTGACAGACAAGAGACC. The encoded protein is CASSDRQET. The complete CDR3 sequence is CASSDRQETQYF.

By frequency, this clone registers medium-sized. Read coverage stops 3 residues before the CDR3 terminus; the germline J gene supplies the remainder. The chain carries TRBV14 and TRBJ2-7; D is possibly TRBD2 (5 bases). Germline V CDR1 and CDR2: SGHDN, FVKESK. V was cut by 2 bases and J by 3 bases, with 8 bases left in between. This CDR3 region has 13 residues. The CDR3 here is CASSQIGLYEQYF. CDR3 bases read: TGTGCCAGCAGCCAAATTGGACTCTACGAG.

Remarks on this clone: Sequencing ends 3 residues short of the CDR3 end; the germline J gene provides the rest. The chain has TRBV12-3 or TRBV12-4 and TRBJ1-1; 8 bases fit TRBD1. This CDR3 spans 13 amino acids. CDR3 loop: CASSLDRGAKAFF. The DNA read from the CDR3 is TGTGCCAGCAGCCTAGACAGGGGAGCAAAA.

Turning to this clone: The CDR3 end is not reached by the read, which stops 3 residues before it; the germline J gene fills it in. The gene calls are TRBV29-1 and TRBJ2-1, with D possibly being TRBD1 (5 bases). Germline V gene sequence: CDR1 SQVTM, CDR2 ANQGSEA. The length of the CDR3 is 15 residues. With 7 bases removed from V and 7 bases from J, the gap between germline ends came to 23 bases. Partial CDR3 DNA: TGCAGCGGGATACCCGTGCGGACACTTAAAAATGAG. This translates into CSGIPVRTLKNE. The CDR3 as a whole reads CSGIPVRTLKNEQFF.

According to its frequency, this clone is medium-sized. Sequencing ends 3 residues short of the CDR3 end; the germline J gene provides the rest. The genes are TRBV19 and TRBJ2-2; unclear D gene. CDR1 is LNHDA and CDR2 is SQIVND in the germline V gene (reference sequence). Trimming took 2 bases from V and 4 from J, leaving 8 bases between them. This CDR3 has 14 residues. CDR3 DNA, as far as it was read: TGTGCCAGTAGTATACAGGCCCTCACCGGGGAG. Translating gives CASSIQALTGE. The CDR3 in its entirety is CASSIQALTGELFF.

The CDR3 loop is CASNLAGGNEQFF. The sequenced CDR3 bases are TGTGCCAGCAACCTAGCGGGGGGGAATGAG. The chain has TRBV7-2 and TRBJ2-1; 12 nucleotides line up with TRBD2. The read terminates 3 residues before the CDR3 end, so the remaining end is supplied by the germline J gene. The CDR3 totals 13 residues. Germline V CDR1 and CDR2: SGHTA, FQGNSA. J gave up 7 bases and V 7 bases, and 2 bases lay outside the gene matches.

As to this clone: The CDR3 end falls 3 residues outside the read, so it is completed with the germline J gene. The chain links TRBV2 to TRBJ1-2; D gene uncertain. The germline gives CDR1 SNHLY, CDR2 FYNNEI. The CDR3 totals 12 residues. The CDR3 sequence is CASDRTGLGYTF. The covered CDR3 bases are TGTGCCAGCGACCGAACGGGTTTAGGC.

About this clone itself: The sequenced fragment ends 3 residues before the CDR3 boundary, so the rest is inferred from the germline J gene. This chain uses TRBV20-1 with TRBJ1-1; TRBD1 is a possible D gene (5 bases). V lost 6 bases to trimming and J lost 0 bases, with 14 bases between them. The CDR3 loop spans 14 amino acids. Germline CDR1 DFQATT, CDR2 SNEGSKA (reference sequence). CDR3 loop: CSAPPRGLNTEAFF. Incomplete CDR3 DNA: TGCAGTGCCCCCCCCCGGGGGTTGAACACTGAA.

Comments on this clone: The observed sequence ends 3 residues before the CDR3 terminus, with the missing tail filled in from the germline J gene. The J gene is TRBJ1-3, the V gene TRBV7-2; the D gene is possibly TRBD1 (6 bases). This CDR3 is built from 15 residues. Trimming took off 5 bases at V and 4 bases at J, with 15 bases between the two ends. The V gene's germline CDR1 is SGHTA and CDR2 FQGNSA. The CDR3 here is CASSTGQLGGNTIYF. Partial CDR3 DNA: TGTGCCAGCAGCACCGGACAGTTGGGGGGAAACACC.

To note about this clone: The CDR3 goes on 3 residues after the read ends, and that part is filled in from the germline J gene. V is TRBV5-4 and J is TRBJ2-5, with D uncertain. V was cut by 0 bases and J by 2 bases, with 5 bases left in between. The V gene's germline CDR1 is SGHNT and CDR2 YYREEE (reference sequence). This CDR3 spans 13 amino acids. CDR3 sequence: CASSLDSQETQYF. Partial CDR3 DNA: TGTGCCAGCAGCTTGGACTCTCAAGAGACC.

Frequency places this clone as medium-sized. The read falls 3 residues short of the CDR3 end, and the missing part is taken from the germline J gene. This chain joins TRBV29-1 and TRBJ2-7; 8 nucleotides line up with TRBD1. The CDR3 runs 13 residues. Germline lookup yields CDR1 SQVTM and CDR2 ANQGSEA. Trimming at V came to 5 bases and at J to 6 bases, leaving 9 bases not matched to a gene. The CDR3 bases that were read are TGCAGCGTTTCTCACACACAGGGGGGCGAG. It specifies CSVSHTQGGE. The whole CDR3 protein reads CSVSHTQGGEQYF.

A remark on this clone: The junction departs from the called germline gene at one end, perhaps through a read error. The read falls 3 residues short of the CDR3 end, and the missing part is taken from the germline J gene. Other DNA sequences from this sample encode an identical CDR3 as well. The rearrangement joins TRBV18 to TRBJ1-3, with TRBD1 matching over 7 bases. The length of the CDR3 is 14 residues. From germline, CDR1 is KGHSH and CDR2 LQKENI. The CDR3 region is CASSSDRVGNTIYF. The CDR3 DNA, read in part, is TGTGCCAGCTCATCCGACAGGGTGGGGAACACT.

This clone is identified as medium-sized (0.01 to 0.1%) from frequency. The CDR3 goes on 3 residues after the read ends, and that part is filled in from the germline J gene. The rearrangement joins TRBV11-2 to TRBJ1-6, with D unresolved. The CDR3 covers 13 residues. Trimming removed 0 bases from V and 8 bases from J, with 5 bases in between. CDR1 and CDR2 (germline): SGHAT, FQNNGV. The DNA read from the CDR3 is TGTGCCAGCAGCTTAGATTCATATTCACCC. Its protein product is CASSLDSYSP. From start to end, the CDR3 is CASSLDSYSPLHF.